This T cell receptor (beta chain) was captured by sequencing in a study of post-analysis software for immune sequencing data. Overall study: Several disease courses (relapsing-remitting, secondary progressive and progressive-relapsing) of multiple sclerosis were included. General study points: Multiple sclerosis patients showed significantly lower normalized Chao1 diversity than controls did. Co-batched samples clustered tightly together by F measure. In patients, a few TRBV segments were more frequent than in controls, with TRBV5-6, TRBV5-1 and TRBV20-1 among them.

Prepared libraries of TCR beta cDNA carried unique molecular identifiers. Yield was roughly 0.5 million cDNA molecules from around 0.96 to 9.9 million T cells. A single record per CDR3 protein comes from TCRdb applying MiXCR to the PCR reads. The repertoire holds under 650,000 distinct CDR3 sequences, about 40% seen once, with 1.5% to 2% in the top ten. There are 15 residues in the CDR3. V was trimmed by 0 bases and J by 7 bases, leaving 12 bases between them. CDR1 LGHNA and CDR2 YNFKEQ come from the germline V gene. Turning to this clonotype: Its matching antigen is unknown.

The sample taken for sequencing was blood. This TCR was sampled from a girl between 5 and 17 years old with multiple sclerosis. The V call is TRBV4-2, the J call TRBJ1-4; tentative D call: TRBD1 (6 bases). The CDR3 sequence: CASSQEQTRGEKLFF. The CDR3 DNA sequence: TGTGCCAGCAGCCAAGAGCAAACCAGGGGTGAAAAACTGTTTTTT.